The next 14 T cell receptor beta chains were all read from a single sample in a study of blood T cell repertoires in COVID-19. The protocol was immunoSEQ multiplex PCR, while the TCRdb copy is restricted to in-frame clones and leaves out a portion. The sample yields under 150,000 clones, 79% seen once. The specimen was peripheral blood. Source of these receptors: a man aged 55 to 70 with acute or convalescent COVID-19.

The chain couples TRBV2 to TRBJ2-5; TRBD2 matches 7 bases. The V gene end was trimmed by 7 bases and the J gene end by 1 base; junction bases not matched to a gene: 3. The CDR3 contains 13 residues. Germline values: CDR1 SNHLY, CDR2 FYNNEI. The CDR3 DNA reads TGTGCCAGCAAGTCTAGCGGCCAAGAGACCCAGTACTTC. Translated: CASKSSGQETQYF.

The gene calls are TRBV5-1 and TRBJ1-4; D gene unclear. V lost 0 bases to trimming and J lost 3 bases, with 12 bases between them. This CDR3 is 16 amino acids long. The germline CDR1 and CDR2 sequences are SGHRS and YFSETQ. The CDR3 protein is CASSLVPGSPNEKLFF. The CDR3 bases are TGCGCCAGCAGCTTGGTGCCAGGCAGCCCTAATGAAAAACTGTTTTTT. The whole variable domain, filled in from reference TRBV5-1 and TRBJ1-4, reads KAGVTQTPRYLIKTRGQQVTLSCSPISGHRSVSWYQQTPGQGLQFLFEYFSETQRNKGNFPGRFSGRQFSNSRSEMNVSTLELGDSALYLCASSLVPGSPNEKLFFGSGTQLSVL.

The count of this clone is one. The chain recombines TRBV5-1 with TRBJ1-3, with a possible D match to TRBD1 (6 bases). CDR3 length equals 20 residues. With 1 base removed from V and 0 bases from J, the gap between germline ends came to 23 bases. Germline V gene lookup returns CDR1 SGHRS and CDR2 YFSETQ. CDR3 DNA sequence: TGCGCCAGCAGCTTGTTCCCTCAGGGGTCGGAGTCCCCCTCTGGAAACACCATATATTTT. This codes for CASSLFPQGSESPSGNTIYF.

The chain combines TRBV6-2 or TRBV6-3 with TRBJ1-1, with 7 bases lining up with TRBD1. Germline CDR1 is MNHEY and CDR2 is SVGEGT. The CDR3 runs 15 residues. V trimming: 2 bases; J trimming: 0 bases; junction bases outside the gene matches: 3. CDR3 DNA: TGTGCCAGCAGTTACCACGGGACAGTGAACACTGAAGCTTTCTTT. It codes for CASSYHGTVNTEAFF.

This rearrangement joins TRBV7-2 to TRBJ1-2, with 12 nucleotides matching TRBD1. The CDR3 contains 15 residues. Germline V gives CDR1 SGHTA, CDR2 FQGNSA. V gave up 5 bases and J gave up 7 bases; unmatched junction bases: 8. The CDR3 loop reads CASSQTTGQGAGYTF. For the CDR3, the DNA is TGTGCCAGCAGCCAGACAACGGGACAGGGGGCTGGCTACACCTTC.

The chain couples TRBV29-1 to TRBJ1-3; D not certain. The V and J ends lost 4 bases and 0 bases respectively, with 7 bases between them. The CDR3 loop spans 13 amino acids. The germline V gene encodes CDR1 SQVTM and CDR2 ANQGSEA. The CDR3 here is CSVGPGSGNTIYF. In nucleotides, the CDR3 is TGCAGCGTTGGCCCAGGCTCTGGAAACACCATATATTTT.

This clone showed up just a few times. J is TRBJ2-7 and V is TRBV7-2, with a possible D match to TRBD2 (6 bases). Trimming pared 3 bases from V and 7 bases from J, leaving 13 bases between. The CDR3 has 13 residues. Per germline, CDR1 SGHTA and CDR2 FQGNSA. This chain's CDR3 is CASSFRLVGEQYF. In nucleotides, the CDR3 is TGTGCCAGCAGCTTTAGACTAGTCGGTGAGCAGTACTTC.

J is TRBJ1-2 and V is TRBV28, with TRBD1 matching over 9 bases. The CDR3 is 13 residues long. Trimming took 10 bases from V and 4 from J; bases not matched to a gene: 7. Germline V gene sequence: CDR1 MDHEN, CDR2 SYDVKM. In DNA, the CDR3 is TGTGCCACCCCGGGACAGGGATCCTATGGCTACACCTTC. This codes for CATPGQGSYGYTF.

J is TRBJ2-3 and V is TRBV4-2; TRBD2 matches 7 bases. The CDR3 extends over 17 amino acids. CDR1 and CDR2 from the germline V gene are LGHNA and YNFKEQ. V lost 0 bases to trimming and J lost 4 bases; unmatched junction nucleotides: 10. CDR3 loop: CASSQDPAGRPADTQYF. In DNA form, the CDR3 reads TGTGCCAGCAGCCAAGATCCAGCGGGACGCCCGGCAGATACGCAGTATTTT.

The CDR3 sequence is CASSAGTGFEQYF. As DNA, the CDR3 is TGTGCCAGCAGCGCCGGGACAGGGTTCGAGCAGTACTTC. The rearrangement links TRBV9 to TRBJ2-7; TRBD1 aligns across 9 bases. This CDR3 is 13 amino acids long. CDR1 is SGDLS, CDR2 YYNGEE, per germline. Germline trimming cut 3 bases from V and 6 bases from J; bases unmatched to any gene: 4.

The chain uses TRBV28 and TRBJ1-4; the match to TRBD1 covers 9 bases. The germline CDR1 and CDR2 sequences are MDHEN and SYDVKM. The junction had 7 bases not matched to a gene; V was cut back by 3 bases and J by 5 bases. There are 16 residues in the CDR3. CDR3 nucleotide sequence: TGTGCCAGCAGTTTGCCACAGGGGGCGCAAAATGAAAAACTGTTTTTT. Its translation: CASSLPQGAQNEKLFF.

The rearrangement joins TRBV6-5 to TRBJ2-7; 9 positions match TRBD2. The CDR3 loop spans 15 amino acids. Germline assignment: CDR1 MNHEY and CDR2 SVGAGI. The trim removed 3 bases at V and 2 bases at J, leaving 5 bases unmatched. The CDR3 protein is CASSYSASGTYEQYF. CDR3 nucleotides: TGTGCCAGCAGTTATTCGGCTAGCGGGACCTACGAGCAGTACTTC.

The rearrangement joins TRBV6-5 to TRBJ1-2, with a tentative D call TRBD1 (6 bases). Germline values: CDR1 MNHEY, CDR2 SVGAGI. The ends were cut back, 7 bases at V and 6 bases at J, with 12 bases in the middle. This CDR3 is 12 amino acids long. The CDR3 spells CASNGRGNGYTF. The CDR3 DNA sequence: TGTGCCAGCAATGGAAGGGGGAATGGCTACACCTTC.

The rearrangement joins TRBV7-2 to TRBJ1-1; 10 nucleotides agree with TRBD1. Unmatched junction bases numbered 7, after V lost 5 bases and J lost 4 bases. Per germline, CDR1 SGHTA and CDR2 FQGNSA. The CDR3 length is 15 residues. The CDR3: CASSATTGGLTEAFF. For the CDR3, the DNA is TGTGCCAGCAGCGCTACGACAGGGGGCCTCACTGAAGCTTTCTTT. The full variable domain, in which reference TRBV7-2 and TRBJ1-1 provide the parts outside the CDR3, is GAGVSQSPSNKVTEKGKDVELRCDPISGHTALYWYRQSLGQGLEFLIYFQGNSAPDKSGLPSDRFSAERTGGSVSTLTIQRTQQEDSAVYLCASSATTGGLTEAFFGQGTRLTVV.